The next 30 T cell receptor beta chains were all read from a single sample in a study of cytomegalovirus exposure and HLA in healthy donors. The PCR made use of 60 Vbeta and 13 Jbeta primers. Profiled with immunoSEQ multiplex PCR; TCRdb holds only in-frame clones, not every one. The repertoire holds over 150,000 clones, with around three quarters as singletons. Source material: PBMCs. The source of these receptors is a man in his forties or fifties in good health and CMV-seropositive.

The chain links TRBV6-5 to TRBJ1-5; D might be TRBD1 (6 bases). Germline CDR1 is MNHEY and CDR2 is SVGAGI. Trimming removed 10 bases from V and 6 bases from J, with 16 bases in between. The CDR3 contains 13 residues. Here the CDR3 DNA reads TGTGCCAACAGCCTACAGGGAACTCAGCCCCAGCATTTT. Protein: CANSLQGTQPQHF.

V usage is TRBV30 and J usage is TRBJ2-3; TRBD2 aligns across 13 bases. This CDR3 region has 15 residues. Germline CDR1 reads GTSNPN; CDR2 reads SVGIG (reference sequence). After removal of 2 bases from V and 5 bases from J, the junction contained 4 bases not matched to a gene. This chain's CDR3 is CAWSPLAGGRDTQYF. The CDR3 region has the DNA TGTGCCTGGAGTCCACTAGCGGGGGGGCGAGATACGCAGTATTTT.

The chain recombines TRBV6-5 with TRBJ1-4, with no clear D. Germline lookup yields CDR1 MNHEY and CDR2 SVGAGI. Trimming removed 5 bases from V and 0 bases from J, with 7 bases in between. The CDR3 has 14 residues. Here the CDR3 DNA reads TGTGCCAGCAGTCCAGGTCCAACTAATGAAAAACTGTTTTTT. This translates into CASSPGPTNEKLFF.

The gene calls are TRBV7-6 and TRBJ1-1, with D tentatively TRBD1 (6 bases). The CDR3 length is 13 residues. CDR1 is SGHVS and CDR2 is FNYEAQ in the germline V gene. Trimming removed 5 bases from V and 4 bases from J, with 11 bases in between. The CDR3 region is CASSVLGGTEAFF. CDR3 bases: TGTGCCAGCAGCGTCCTAGGGGGCACTGAAGCTTTCTTT.

The chain combines TRBV5-6 with TRBJ1-2, with no clear D. V shed 4 bases and J shed 2 bases, with 6 bases lying between them. This CDR3 comprises 12 residues. CDR1 SGHDT and CDR2 YYEEEE come from the germline V gene. DNA for the CDR3: TGTGCCAGCAGCGTAATAAACTATGGCTACACCTTC. As protein: CASSVINYGYTF.

The chain has TRBV7-2 and TRBJ1-1, with D tentatively TRBD1 (5 bases). The CDR3 runs to 13 residues. Trimming removed 3 bases from V and 3 bases from J, with 8 bases in between. Germline V lookup: CDR1 SGHTA, CDR2 FQGNSA. The CDR3: CASSFQQDTEAFF. The CDR3 DNA sequence: TGTGCCAGCAGCTTTCAACAGGACACTGAAGCTTTCTTT.

J is TRBJ2-7 and V is TRBV13; tentative D call: TRBD1 (5 bases). Trimming took off 8 bases at V and 0 bases at J, with 17 bases between the two ends. The CDR3 has 15 amino acids. Germline CDR1 is PRHDT and CDR2 is FYEKMQ (reference sequence). The CDR3 DNA follows: TGTGCCAGCCAACCTACAGGATTAAGCTCCTACGAGCAGTACTTC. It specifies CASQPTGLSSYEQYF.

The chain's CDR3 is CASSLAGTRDSFAYEQYF. CDR3 bases: TGCGCCAGCAGCTTGGCCGGCACAAGGGACAGCTTCGCCTACGAGCAGTACTTC. The chain employs TRBV5-1 and TRBJ2-7, with 7 bases lining up with TRBD1. J was trimmed by 2 bases and V by 0 bases; bases with no gene match: 14. This CDR3 is built from 18 residues. In germline, CDR1 is SGHRS, CDR2 YFSETQ.

This rearrangement joins TRBV13 to TRBJ2-2, with D maybe TRBD1 (5 bases). Germline CDR1 PRHDT, CDR2 FYEKMQ (reference sequence). The CDR3 is 17 amino acids. V was trimmed by 3 bases and J by 1 base, leaving 15 bases between them. CDR3 amino acids: CASSLGLRQGNTGELFF. The DNA of the CDR3 is TGTGCCAGCAGCTTGGGCCTGCGGCAGGGGAACACCGGGGAGCTGTTTTTT.

This clone has only a few counts. The chain's CDR3 is CASRGGQGAYGYTF. The CDR3 DNA follows: TGTGCCAGCAGGGGGGGACAGGGGGCGTATGGCTACACCTTC. The chain recombines TRBV7-2 with TRBJ1-2; 12 bases are a match to TRBD1. Germline values: CDR1 SGHTA, CDR2 FQGNSA. The CDR3 is 14 residues long. Trimming at V came to 6 bases and at J to 5 bases, leaving 4 bases not matched to a gene.

The chain recombines TRBV28 with TRBJ2-2, with a weak D call TRBD2 (6 bases). Deletions cut 6 bases from V and 6 bases from J, with 20 bases between. The CDR3 extends over 16 amino acids. CDR1 and CDR2 (germline): MDHEN, SYDVKM. The chain's CDR3 is CASRYQGVAASGELFF. CDR3 coding DNA: TGTGCCAGCAGGTACCAAGGGGTAGCGGCGTCCGGGGAGCTGTTTTTT.

This clone was observed once. The V call is TRBV4-1, the J call TRBJ2-7, with TRBD1 identical over 11 bases. The CDR3 covers 14 residues. Germline V gene lookup returns CDR1 MGHRA and CDR2 YSYEKL. Losses at the gene ends were 4 bases for V and 7 bases for J; bases not matched to a gene: 6. CDR3 protein: CASSPDRGLSEQYF. CDR3 DNA sequence: TGCGCCAGCAGCCCGGACAGGGGGCTGAGTGAGCAGTACTTC.

The rearrangement joins TRBV11-2 to TRBJ2-6; possible D gene TRBD1, 6 bases. Trimming shortened V by 0 bases and J by 2 bases, and 8 bases separated the two germline ends. Per germline, CDR1 SGHAT and CDR2 FQNNGV. The CDR3 covers 16 residues. CDR3 sequence reads: CASSLDPGAGANVLTF. As DNA, the CDR3 is TGTGCCAGCAGCTTAGATCCAGGGGCTGGGGCCAACGTCCTGACTTTC.

The chain joins TRBV7-2 to TRBJ1-2, with 10 nucleotides matching TRBD1. The V and J ends lost 3 bases and 0 bases, in that order; junction bases with no gene match: 4. The germline V gene has CDR1 SGHTA and CDR2 FQGNSA. The CDR3 contains 16 residues. CDR3 in amino acids: CASSFTTGGTNYGYTF. CDR3 DNA: TGTGCCAGCAGCTTTACGACAGGGGGCACTAACTATGGCTACACCTTC.

This clone was counted only a few times. The chain uses TRBV30 and TRBJ2-5; 8 bases fit TRBD1. CDR1 is GTSNPN and CDR2 is SVGIG in the germline V gene (reference sequence). The junction had 10 bases not matched to a gene; V was cut back by 2 bases and J by 5 bases. This CDR3 has 15 amino acids. This chain's CDR3 is CAWSISLNRGETQYF. CDR3 sequence (DNA): TGTGCCTGGAGTATAAGTCTTAACAGGGGGGAGACCCAGTACTTC.

The V gene is TRBV19, the J gene TRBJ1-5; 8 bases align to TRBD1. This CDR3 is built from 15 residues. Germline assignment: CDR1 LNHDA and CDR2 SQIVND (reference sequence). V shed 3 bases and J 7 bases; nucleotides not matched to a gene: 8. CDR3 loop: CASSIDRGLGQPQHF. The DNA of the CDR3 is TGTGCCAGTAGTATCGACAGGGGCTTGGGACAGCCCCAGCATTTT.

V and J are TRBV2 and TRBJ1-5, with D perhaps TRBD1 (5 bases). The CDR3 contains 15 residues. Germline V CDR1 and CDR2: SNHLY, FYNNEI. Trimming removed 2 bases at V and 0 bases at J, with 8 bases between. CDR3 region: CASSEQGYSNQPQHF. In DNA, the CDR3 is TGTGCCAGCAGTGAACAGGGATATAGCAATCAGCCCCAGCATTTT.

This clone was seen more than once but under ten times. The chain is built from TRBV11-2 and TRBJ1-4; D ambiguous. V dropped 0 bases and J dropped 15 bases, with 11 bases sitting between them. Germline CDR1 reads SGHAT; CDR2 reads FQNNGV. The CDR3 is 12 amino acids. The CDR3: CASSLESVPVFF. The CDR3 DNA reads TGTGCCAGCAGCTTAGAGTCGGTGCCCGTGTTTTTT.

The chain combines TRBV9 with TRBJ2-7; 10 nucleotides agree with TRBD1. Germline V gene sequence: CDR1 SGDLS, CDR2 YYNGEE. The CDR3 contains 15 residues. V was clipped by 4 bases and J by 4 bases; unmatched bases: 8. The CDR3 loop is CASSKGQGVGYEQYF. CDR3 bases: TGTGCCAGCAGCAAAGGACAGGGGGTGGGTTACGAGCAGTACTTC.

The chain is built from TRBV7-8 and TRBJ2-3; 8 bases agree with TRBD2. The CDR3 loop spans 15 amino acids. Losses at the gene ends were 6 bases for V and 4 bases for J; bases not matched to a gene: 9. Germline assignment: CDR1 SGHVS and CDR2 FQNEAQ. CDR3 bases: TGTGCCAGCAGAGACGGGACTAGGGGCCCAGATACGCAGTATTTT. Protein: CASRDGTRGPDTQYF.

Regarding this clone: One end of the junction varies from germline; a read error may be responsible. The identical CDR3 is also encoded by other nucleotide sequences in the sample. This sequence joins TRBV30 and TRBJ1-2; TRBD1 aligns across 8 bases. Germline values: CDR1 GTSNPN, CDR2 SVGIG (reference sequence). The CDR3 covers 14 residues. The DNA for the CDR3 is TGCGCCTGGGACCGGACAGGGTATCTCTATGGCTACACCTTC. Translated: CAWDRTGYLYGYTF. The full variable domain, its missing parts supplied by reference TRBV30 and TRBJ1-2, is SQTIHQWPATLVQPVGSPLSLECTVEGTSNPNLYWYRQAAGRGLQLLFYSVGIGQISSEVPQNLSASRPQDRQFILSSKKLLLSDSGFYLCAWDRTGYLYGYTFGSGTRLTVV.

The chain joins TRBV19 to TRBJ2-5; D ambiguous. Germline V CDR1 and CDR2: LNHDA, SQIVND (reference sequence). Trimming took off 3 bases at V and 5 bases at J, with 7 bases between the two ends. The CDR3 contains 12 residues. CDR3 residues: CASSMWRETQYF. CDR3 nucleotide sequence: TGTGCCAGTAGTATGTGGCGGGAGACCCAGTACTTC.

The rearrangement links TRBV7-8 to TRBJ2-2; 11 positions agree with TRBD1. This CDR3 region has 17 residues. V lost 6 bases and J lost 1; bases outside the gene matches: 7. Germline CDR1 SGHVS, CDR2 FQNEAQ. This CDR3 reads CASRRPGQGGNTGELFF. The CDR3 coding sequence is TGTGCCAGCAGACGTCCGGGACAGGGGGGGAACACCGGGGAGCTGTTTTTT.

The rearrangement links TRBV6-4 to TRBJ2-3; 12 bases are shared with TRBD2. The CDR3 loop spans 15 amino acids. Germline V gene lookup returns CDR1 MRHNA and CDR2 SNTAGT. Unmatched junction bases numbered 6, after V lost 7 bases and J lost 4 bases. CDR3 in DNA: TGTGCCAGCACCCAACTAGCGGGGGGCCCAGATACGCAGTATTTT. Its protein is CASTQLAGGPDTQYF.

This chain connects TRBV4-2 to TRBJ2-7, with 14 positions matching TRBD2. This CDR3 contains 19 residues. The trim removed 3 bases at V and 1 base at J, leaving 11 bases unmatched. Germline assignment: CDR1 LGHNA and CDR2 YNFKEQ. CDR3 sequence reads: CASSQGLGLAGGLSYEQYF. The CDR3 DNA is TGTGCCAGCAGCCAGGGGTTAGGACTAGCGGGGGGACTTTCCTACGAGCAGTACTTC.

This clone was counted between two and nine times. This chain connects TRBV9 to TRBJ2-3; TRBD2 aligns across 14 bases. The V gene end was trimmed by 1 base and the J gene end by 2 bases; junction bases not matched to a gene: 12. The CDR3 has 20 residues. Germline-derived CDR1 and CDR2 are SGDLS and YYNGEE. This CDR3 reads CASSVTFGLAGGPLTDTQYF. The CDR3 DNA reads as TGTGCCAGCAGCGTAACTTTCGGACTAGCGGGGGGCCCACTCACAGATACGCAGTATTTT. Filled out from reference TRBV9 and TRBJ2-3, the complete variable domain reads DSGVTQTPKHLITATGQRVTLRCSPRSGDLSVYWYQQSLDQGLQFLIQYYNGEERAKGNILERFSAQQFPDLHSELNLSSLELGDSALYFCASSVTFGLAGGPLTDTQYFGPGTRLTVL.

This clone was observed a few times. V is TRBV5-4 and J is TRBJ2-7; TRBD1 matches at 8 bases. The V gene end was trimmed by 4 bases and the J gene end by 2 bases; junction bases not matched to a gene: 8. Germline V gene lookup returns CDR1 SGHNT and CDR2 YYREEE (reference sequence). The CDR3 is made up of 15 amino acids. Here the CDR3 DNA reads TGTGCCAGCAGCCCTCCGGGACAGGCTACCTACGAGCAGTACTTC. This gives the protein CASSPPGQATYEQYF. The complete variable domain, with remaining parts taken from reference TRBV5-4 and TRBJ2-7, reads ETGVTQSPTHLIKTRGQQVTLRCSSQSGHNTVSWYQQALGQGPQFIFQYYREEENGRGNFPPRFSGLQFPNYSSELNVNALELDDSALYLCASSPPGQATYEQYFGPGTRLTVT.

The chain links TRBV4-3 to TRBJ1-6, with 8 bases aligning to TRBD1. V shed 0 bases and J 7 bases; nucleotides not matched to a gene: 8. The CDR3 covers 17 residues. Germline-derived CDR1 and CDR2 are LGHNA and YSLEER. The CDR3 DNA reads as TGCGCCAGCAGCCAAGATCCCCAACAGGGGGGAAATTCACCCCTCCACTTT. This gives the protein CASSQDPQQGGNSPLHF.

The chain combines TRBV10-3 with TRBJ1-2; no definite D call. There are 14 residues in the CDR3. V lost 2 bases and J 2 bases, leaving 9 bases between the germline ends. In germline, CDR1 is ENHRY, CDR2 SYGVKD. CDR3 DNA sequence: TGTGCCATCAGTGAGCACGCAGGAAACTATGGCTACACCTTC. Encoded protein: CAISEHAGNYGYTF.

The V call is TRBV27, the J call TRBJ1-5, with 7 bases fitting TRBD1. Germline CDR1 and CDR2: MNHEY and SMNVEV (reference sequence). The length of the CDR3 is 17 residues. Germline trimming cut 6 bases from V and 1 base from J; bases unmatched to any gene: 12. CDR3 loop: CASSLLPTGASNQPQHF. CDR3 bases: TGTGCCAGCAGCTTGTTACCCACAGGGGCCAGCAATCAGCCCCAGCATTTT.